This record looks at one T cell receptor beta chain sequence and its context. Its antigen is as yet unknown. The sample comes from a study of OX40 agonist ivuxolimab in advanced cancers. Across the study: Ivuxolimab, which patients received intravenously every 2 weeks, was dosed at 0.01 to 10 mg/kg. Overall study findings and caveats: The authors also found low normalized T-cell clonal expansion in some nonresponders.

Profiling relied on immunoSEQ multiplex PCR, and the TCRdb table lists in-frame clones only, not all of them. The sample has about 150,000 clones, about nine tenths seen once. Trimming took off 0 bases at V and 2 bases at J, with 10 bases between the two ends. CDR1 and CDR2 from the germline V gene are SGHNT and YYREEE (reference sequence). The CDR3 totals 15 residues. Drawing of blood for sampling happened at baseline, at cycle 4 day 1, and at cycle 7 day 1. J is TRBJ2-3 and V is TRBV5-4, with D possibly matching TRBD2 (5 bases). This TCR was recovered from an adult with an advanced solid tumor such as melanoma, head and neck, liver or kidney cancer. The input for sequencing was CD4+ or CD8+ T cells sorted from blood, taken in a trial of the OX40 agonist ivuxolimab. Written as DNA, the CDR3 is TGTGCCAGCAGCTTGGTCGGCGGGCTCACAGATACGCAGTATTTT. As protein: CASSLVGGLTDTQYF.